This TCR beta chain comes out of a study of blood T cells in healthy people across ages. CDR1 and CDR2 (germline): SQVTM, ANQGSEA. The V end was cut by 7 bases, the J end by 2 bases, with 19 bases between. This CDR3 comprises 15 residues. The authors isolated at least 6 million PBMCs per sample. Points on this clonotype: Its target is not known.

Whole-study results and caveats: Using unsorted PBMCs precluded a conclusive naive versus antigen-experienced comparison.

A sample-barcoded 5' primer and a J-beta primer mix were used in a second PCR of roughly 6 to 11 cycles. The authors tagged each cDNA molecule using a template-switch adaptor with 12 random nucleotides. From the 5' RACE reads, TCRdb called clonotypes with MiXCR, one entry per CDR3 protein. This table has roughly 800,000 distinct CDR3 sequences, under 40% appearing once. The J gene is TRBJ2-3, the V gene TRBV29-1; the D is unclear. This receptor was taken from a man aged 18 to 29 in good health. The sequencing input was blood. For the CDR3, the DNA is TGCAGCGCAACTGACGGAAATCGCTTCACAGATACGCAGTATTTT. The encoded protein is CSATDGNRFTDTQYF.